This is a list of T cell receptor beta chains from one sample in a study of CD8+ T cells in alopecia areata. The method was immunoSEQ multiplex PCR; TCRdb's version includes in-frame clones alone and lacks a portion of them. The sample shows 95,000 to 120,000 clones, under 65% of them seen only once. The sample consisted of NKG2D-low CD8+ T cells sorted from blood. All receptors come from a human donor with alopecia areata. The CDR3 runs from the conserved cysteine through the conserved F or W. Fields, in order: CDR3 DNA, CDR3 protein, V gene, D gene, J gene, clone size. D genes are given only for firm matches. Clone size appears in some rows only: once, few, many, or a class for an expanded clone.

cdr3_nt: TGCAGCGTTGAGGGACAGCCAGATCCAGCTAACTATGGCTACACCTTC
cdr3_aa: CSVEGQPDPANYGYTF
v_call: TRBV29-1
d_call: TRBD1
j_call: TRBJ1-2
clone_size: .

cdr3_nt: TGTGCCAGCAGCTTGGCCAGGGATAGCACAGATACGCAGTATTTT
cdr3_aa: CASSLARDSTDTQYF
v_call: TRBV5-4
d_call: .
j_call: TRBJ2-3
clone_size: .

cdr3_nt: TGTGCCAGCAGCCGGCCGGGACAGGGTATGTCGCGGCAGTACTTC
cdr3_aa: CASSRPGQGMSRQYF
v_call: TRBV11-2
d_call: TRBD1
j_call: TRBJ2-7
clone_size: few

cdr3_nt: TGTGCCAGCAGCTTAGCGCGAGCGGGAGGGCCTCAGCAGTACTTC
cdr3_aa: CASSLARAGGPQQYF
v_call: TRBV7-6
d_call: TRBD2
j_call: TRBJ2-7
clone_size: .

cdr3_nt: TGCGCCAGCAGCTTGGGACAGGTGGGCGAGCAGTTCTTC
cdr3_aa: CASSLGQVGEQFF
v_call: TRBV5-1
d_call: .
j_call: TRBJ2-1
clone_size: few

cdr3_nt: TGTGCCAGCAGTTACACAGGGGGACCGACGGGGACGCAGTATTTT
cdr3_aa: CASSYTGGPTGTQYF
v_call: TRBV6-6
d_call: TRBD1
j_call: TRBJ2-3
clone_size: .

cdr3_nt: TGTGCCAGCAGTCCTCTCGGGGCTTGGGAGCAGTACTTC
cdr3_aa: CASSPLGAWEQYF
v_call: TRBV28
d_call: .
j_call: TRBJ2-7
clone_size: .

cdr3_nt: TGTGCCAGCAGCTTATTGGGTGCCTACGAGCAGTACTTC
cdr3_aa: CASSLLGAYEQYF
v_call: TRBV7-8
d_call: .
j_call: TRBJ2-7
clone_size: .

cdr3_nt: TGCGCCAGCAGAGTGAGACTAGGAGGTTTCTACGAGCAGTACTTC
cdr3_aa: CASRVRLGGFYEQYF
v_call: TRBV5-1
d_call: .
j_call: TRBJ2-7
clone_size: few

cdr3_nt: TGTGCCAGCAGCCCCACGGCGGGGTTAGCAGTCGGGGAGCTGTTTTTT
cdr3_aa: CASSPTAGLAVGELFF
v_call: TRBV7-8
d_call: .
j_call: TRBJ2-2
clone_size: .

cdr3_nt: TGTGCCAGCAGCTTGTTGGGACTAGCGGAATACAATGAGCAGTTCTTC
cdr3_aa: CASSLLGLAEYNEQFF
v_call: TRBV7-9
d_call: TRBD2
j_call: TRBJ2-1
clone_size: few

cdr3_nt: TGTGCCAGCAGCTTAAATGCGGGGACCAACTCCTACAATGAGCAGTTCTTC
cdr3_aa: CASSLNAGTNSYNEQFF
v_call: TRBV7-3
d_call: .
j_call: TRBJ2-1
clone_size: .

cdr3_nt: TGTGCCAGTAGTTCTCCCCGGCGGTACAATGAGCAGTTCTTC
cdr3_aa: CASSSPRRYNEQFF
v_call: TRBV19
d_call: .
j_call: TRBJ2-1
clone_size: .

cdr3_nt: TGTGCCAGCAGCTTAACTAGCGGGAACGTGGATACGCAGTATTTT
cdr3_aa: CASSLTSGNVDTQYF
v_call: TRBV7-8
d_call: TRBD2
j_call: TRBJ2-3
clone_size: .

cdr3_nt: TGTGCCATCAGGATAACTAGCGGCAGCTCCTACAATGAGCAGTTCTTC
cdr3_aa: CAIRITSGSSYNEQFF
v_call: TRBV10-3
d_call: TRBD2
j_call: TRBJ2-1
clone_size: hyperexpanded

cdr3_nt: TGTGCCAGCAGTGAATCCAGAGGGTCTTATCACCACGAGCAGTACTTC
cdr3_aa: CASSESRGSYHHEQYF
v_call: TRBV25-1
d_call: .
j_call: TRBJ2-7
clone_size: .

cdr3_nt: TGTGCCAGCAGCTTAGTAGAGAGCTCCTACGAGCAGTACTTC
cdr3_aa: CASSLVESSYEQYF
v_call: TRBV7-6
d_call: .
j_call: TRBJ2-7
clone_size: .

cdr3_nt: TGTGCCAGCAGTTCCCGGACAGGGGGCCCGATAGAGACCCAGTACTTC
cdr3_aa: CASSSRTGGPIETQYF
v_call: TRBV28
d_call: TRBD1
j_call: TRBJ2-5
clone_size: .

cdr3_nt: TGCGCCAGCAGCTATTCCGGGACAGGGCTCCACGAGCAGTACTTC
cdr3_aa: CASSYSGTGLHEQYF
v_call: TRBV5-1
d_call: TRBD1
j_call: TRBJ2-7
clone_size: .

cdr3_nt: TGTGCCAGCAGTGAAGTGGCGGCCGGTACGGTTCCCAATCAGCCCCAGCATTTT
cdr3_aa: CASSEVAAGTVPNQPQHF
v_call: TRBV2
d_call: .
j_call: TRBJ1-5
clone_size: once

cdr3_nt: TGCGCCAGCAGCGCCCCCTCCTACGAGCAGTACTTC
cdr3_aa: CASSAPSYEQYF
v_call: TRBV5-1
d_call: .
j_call: TRBJ2-7
clone_size: .

cdr3_nt: TGTGCCAGCAGCCTGGGACAGTCGGTCGAGCAGTACTTC
cdr3_aa: CASSLGQSVEQYF
v_call: TRBV11-2
d_call: TRBD1
j_call: TRBJ2-7
clone_size: .

cdr3_nt: TGTGCCAGCAGTCCCAGGTTAACTGGGGCCAACGTCCTGACTTTC
cdr3_aa: CASSPRLTGANVLTF
v_call: TRBV28
d_call: .
j_call: TRBJ2-6
clone_size: few

cdr3_nt: TGTGCCAGCAGCCTAGGGACAGGGAACGGCTACACCTTC
cdr3_aa: CASSLGTGNGYTF
v_call: TRBV5-4
d_call: TRBD1
j_call: TRBJ1-2
clone_size: .

cdr3_nt: TGTGCCAGCAGCTTGGGGACAACTGAAGCTTTCTTT
cdr3_aa: CASSLGTTEAFF
v_call: TRBV5-6
d_call: .
j_call: TRBJ1-1
clone_size: .

cdr3_nt: TGTGCCTGTGGCTCCGGCGGAATACTGGAGCAGTACTTC
cdr3_aa: CACGSGGILEQYF
v_call: TRBV6-6
d_call: .
j_call: TRBJ2-7
clone_size: .

cdr3_nt: TGCGCCAGCAGCGACTTGAGCGGGAGAGACACCGGGGAGCTGTTTTTT
cdr3_aa: CASSDLSGRDTGELFF
v_call: TRBV5-1
d_call: TRBD2
j_call: TRBJ2-2
clone_size: .

cdr3_nt: TGTGCCAGCAGTAAAGTCGGACAGGGGGCCTACGAGCAGTACTTC
cdr3_aa: CASSKVGQGAYEQYF
v_call: TRBV28
d_call: TRBD1
j_call: TRBJ2-7
clone_size: few

cdr3_nt: TGCGCCAGCAGCCAAGGCGAGGGTGAGCAGTTCTTC
cdr3_aa: CASSQGEGEQFF
v_call: TRBV7-3
d_call: .
j_call: TRBJ2-1
clone_size: .

cdr3_nt: TGTGCCAGCAGCTTAGGACGGGGCGTTCTAGATGAGCAGTTCTTC
cdr3_aa: CASSLGRGVLDEQFF
v_call: TRBV11-3
d_call: .
j_call: TRBJ2-1
clone_size: .

cdr3_nt: TGTGCCAGCAGTTCGGACAGGGGGACCTCGCGAGAGACCCAGTACTTC
cdr3_aa: CASSSDRGTSRETQYF
v_call: TRBV28
d_call: TRBD1
j_call: TRBJ2-5
clone_size: .

cdr3_nt: TGTGCCAGCTCACCACCGGGACAGCACACAGATACGCAGTATTTT
cdr3_aa: CASSPPGQHTDTQYF
v_call: TRBV18
d_call: TRBD1
j_call: TRBJ2-3
clone_size: .

cdr3_nt: TGTGCCAGCAGCGTAGCGCGGGAACCTAGGGAGCAGTACTTC
cdr3_aa: CASSVAREPREQYF
v_call: TRBV9
d_call: .
j_call: TRBJ2-7
clone_size: .

cdr3_nt: TGTGCCAGTAGTTCCAGACAGGGGTCTGAGCAGTACTTC
cdr3_aa: CASSSRQGSEQYF
v_call: TRBV19
d_call: TRBD1
j_call: TRBJ2-7
clone_size: few

cdr3_nt: TGTGCCTGGAGTGTAAGTTTGTATGAGCAGTTCTTC
cdr3_aa: CAWSVSLYEQFF
v_call: TRBV30
d_call: .
j_call: TRBJ2-1
clone_size: .

cdr3_nt: TGTGCCACGGGACAGGGGTCCTACGAGCAGTACTTC
cdr3_aa: CATGQGSYEQYF
v_call: TRBV13
d_call: TRBD1
j_call: TRBJ2-7
clone_size: .

cdr3_nt: TGTGCCAGCAATGGACCCAATGAGCAGTTCTTC
cdr3_aa: CASNGPNEQFF
v_call: TRBV7-9
d_call: .
j_call: TRBJ2-1
clone_size: few

cdr3_nt: TGCGCCAGCAGCTTGGCCTGGAAACCGAACACTGAAGCTTTCTTT
cdr3_aa: CASSLAWKPNTEAFF
v_call: TRBV5-1
d_call: .
j_call: TRBJ1-1
clone_size: few

cdr3_nt: TGCAGCGTTGTTTCTCGAGACTACGAGCAGTACTTC
cdr3_aa: CSVVSRDYEQYF
v_call: TRBV29-1
d_call: .
j_call: TRBJ2-7
clone_size: few

cdr3_nt: TGTGCCACGAAAGCTGTTGTGGTTGAGCAGTTCTTC
cdr3_aa: CATKAVVVEQFF
v_call: TRBV6-1
d_call: .
j_call: TRBJ2-1
clone_size: .

cdr3_nt: TGTGCTAGTGGTTTGGACTTCCATATCCAGTTCTTC
cdr3_aa: CASGLDFHIQFF
v_call: TRBV12-5
d_call: .
j_call: TRBJ2-1
clone_size: few

cdr3_nt: TGTGCCAGCAGCTTAATCACGGGCAATGAGCAGTTCTTC
cdr3_aa: CASSLITGNEQFF
v_call: TRBV7-3
d_call: .
j_call: TRBJ2-1
clone_size: few

cdr3_nt: TGCGCCAGCAGCCTGGGACTGGGGTTTATAGACAGCTCTGGAAACACCATATATTTT
cdr3_aa: CASSLGLGFIDSSGNTIYF
v_call: TRBV4-1
d_call: .
j_call: TRBJ1-3
clone_size: .

cdr3_nt: TGTGCCAGCACCCAGGTAGAAGCTTTCTTT
cdr3_aa: CASTQVEAFF
v_call: TRBV2
d_call: .
j_call: TRBJ1-1
clone_size: .

cdr3_nt: TGTGCCAGCAGTTACGAGGGGGGCGCATCCTTCTACGAGCAGTACTTC
cdr3_aa: CASSYEGGASFYEQYF
v_call: TRBV27
d_call: .
j_call: TRBJ2-7
clone_size: many

cdr3_nt: TGTGCCAGCAGTTACTCGGTCAGGGGCGAGCTTGACGAGCAGTACTTC
cdr3_aa: CASSYSVRGELDEQYF
v_call: TRBV6-5
d_call: .
j_call: TRBJ2-7
clone_size: once